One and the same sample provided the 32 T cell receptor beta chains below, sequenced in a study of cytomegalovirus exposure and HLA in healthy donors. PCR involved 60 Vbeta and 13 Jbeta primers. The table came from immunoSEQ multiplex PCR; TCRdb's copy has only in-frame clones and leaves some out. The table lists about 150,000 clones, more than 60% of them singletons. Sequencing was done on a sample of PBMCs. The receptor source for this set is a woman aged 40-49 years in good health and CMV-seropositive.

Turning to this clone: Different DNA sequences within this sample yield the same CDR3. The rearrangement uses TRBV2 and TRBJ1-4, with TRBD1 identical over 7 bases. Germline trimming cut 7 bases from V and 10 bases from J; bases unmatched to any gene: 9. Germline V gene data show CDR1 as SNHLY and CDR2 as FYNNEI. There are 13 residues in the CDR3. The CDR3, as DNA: TGTGCCAGCAATCGACAGGGTTCTGTAAAACTGTTTTTT. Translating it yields CASNRQGSVKLFF.

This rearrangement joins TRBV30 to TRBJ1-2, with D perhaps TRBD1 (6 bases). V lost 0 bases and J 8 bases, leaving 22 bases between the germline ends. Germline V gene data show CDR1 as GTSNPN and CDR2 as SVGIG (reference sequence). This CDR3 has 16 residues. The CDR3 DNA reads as TGTGCCTGGAGTGTACTGGTTGAGGGAGGGGGACGGGGCTACACCTTC. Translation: CAWSVLVEGGGRGYTF.

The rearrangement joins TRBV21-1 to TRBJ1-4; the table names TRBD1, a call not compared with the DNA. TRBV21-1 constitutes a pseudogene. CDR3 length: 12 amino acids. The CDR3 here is CASSTDIEKLFF. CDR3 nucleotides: TGTGCCAGCAGCACTGACATTGAAAAACTGTTTTTT.

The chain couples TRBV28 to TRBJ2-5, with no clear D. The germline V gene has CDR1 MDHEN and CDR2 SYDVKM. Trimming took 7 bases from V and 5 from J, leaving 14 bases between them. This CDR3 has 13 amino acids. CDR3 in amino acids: CASMVPGGETQYF. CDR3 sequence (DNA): TGTGCCAGCATGGTGCCGGGTGGGGAGACCCAGTACTTC.

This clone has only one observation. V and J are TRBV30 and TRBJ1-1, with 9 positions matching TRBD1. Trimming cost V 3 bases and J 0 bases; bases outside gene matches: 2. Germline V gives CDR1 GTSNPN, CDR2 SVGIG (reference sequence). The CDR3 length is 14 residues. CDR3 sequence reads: CAWRGQGLNTEAFF. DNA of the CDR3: TGTGCCTGGAGGGGACAGGGTCTGAACACTGAAGCTTTCTTT.

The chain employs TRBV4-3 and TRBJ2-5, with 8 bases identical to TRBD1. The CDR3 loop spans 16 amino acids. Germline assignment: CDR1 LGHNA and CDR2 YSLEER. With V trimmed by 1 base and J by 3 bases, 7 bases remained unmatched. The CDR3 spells CASSQGWTGPEETQYF. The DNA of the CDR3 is TGCGCCAGCAGCCAAGGTTGGACAGGGCCCGAAGAGACCCAGTACTTC.

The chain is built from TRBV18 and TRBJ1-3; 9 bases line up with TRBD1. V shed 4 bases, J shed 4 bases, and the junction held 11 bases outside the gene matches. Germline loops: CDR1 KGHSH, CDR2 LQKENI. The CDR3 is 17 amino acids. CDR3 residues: CASSRTGTGPAGNTIYF. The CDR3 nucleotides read TGTGCCAGCTCACGGACCGGGACAGGGCCCGCCGGAAACACCATATATTTT.

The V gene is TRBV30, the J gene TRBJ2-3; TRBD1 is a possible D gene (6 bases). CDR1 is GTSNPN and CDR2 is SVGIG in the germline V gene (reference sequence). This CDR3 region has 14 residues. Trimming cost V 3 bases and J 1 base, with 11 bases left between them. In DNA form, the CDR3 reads TGTGCCTGGAGGGTGGGGGCGGGCACAGATACGCAGTATTTT. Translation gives CAWRVGAGTDTQYF.

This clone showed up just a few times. CDR3 residues: CAWKTGGNEKLFF. The CDR3 DNA reads as TGTGCCTGGAAGACAGGGGGGAATGAAAAACTGTTTTTT. V usage is TRBV30 and J usage is TRBJ1-4; 9 bases fit TRBD1. Germline V CDR1 and CDR2: GTSNPN, SVGIG (reference sequence). CDR3 length: 13 residues. V was pared by 4 bases and J by 5 bases, with 2 bases of the junction left unmatched.

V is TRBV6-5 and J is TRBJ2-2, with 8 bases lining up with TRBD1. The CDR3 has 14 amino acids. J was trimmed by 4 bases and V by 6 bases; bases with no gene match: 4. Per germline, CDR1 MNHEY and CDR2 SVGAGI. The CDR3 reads CASRDTGGTGELFF. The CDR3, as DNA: TGTGCCAGCAGAGATACAGGGGGCACCGGGGAGCTGTTTTTT.

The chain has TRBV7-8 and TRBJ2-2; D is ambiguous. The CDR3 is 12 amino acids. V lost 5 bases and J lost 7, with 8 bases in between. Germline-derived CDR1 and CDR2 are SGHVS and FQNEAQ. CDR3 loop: CASSTHSGELFF. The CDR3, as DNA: TGTGCCAGCAGCACACACAGCGGGGAGCTGTTTTTT.

The CDR3 DNA sequence: TGTGCCAGTAGTGTCACGGGGTCTCGAAACATTCAGTACTTC. It codes for CASSVTGSRNIQYF. The chain carries TRBV19 and TRBJ2-4, with D possibly TRBD2 on 5 matching bases. Looked up from germline, CDR1 is LNHDA and CDR2 is SQIVND (reference sequence). The CDR3 length is 14 residues. Trimming removed 5 bases from V and 6 bases from J, with 14 bases in between. Full variable domain (outside the CDR3, taken from reference TRBV19 and TRBJ2-4): DGGITQSPKYLFRKEGQNVTLSCEQNLNHDAMYWYRQDPGQGLRLIYYSQIVNDFQKGDIAEGYSVSREKKESFPLTVTSAQKNPTAFYLCASSVTGSRNIQYFGAGTRLSVL.

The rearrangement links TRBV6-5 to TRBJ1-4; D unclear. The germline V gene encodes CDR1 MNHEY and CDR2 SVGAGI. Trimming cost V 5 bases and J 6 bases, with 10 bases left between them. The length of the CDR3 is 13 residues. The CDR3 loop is CASSEYPDEKLFF. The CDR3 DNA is TGTGCCAGCAGTGAATATCCGGATGAAAAACTGTTTTTT.

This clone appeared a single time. The CDR3 bases are TGTGCCAGCAGCTCGAGACTTTGGGACAGGGGGCGAAGCTATGGCTACACCTTC. Residues: CASSSRLWDRGRSYGYTF. V gene TRBV7-8 combines with J gene TRBJ1-2, with 12 bases fitting TRBD1. Germline lookup yields CDR1 SGHVS and CDR2 FQNEAQ. J lost 4 bases, V lost 4 bases, and 13 bases had no gene match. This CDR3 contains 18 residues.

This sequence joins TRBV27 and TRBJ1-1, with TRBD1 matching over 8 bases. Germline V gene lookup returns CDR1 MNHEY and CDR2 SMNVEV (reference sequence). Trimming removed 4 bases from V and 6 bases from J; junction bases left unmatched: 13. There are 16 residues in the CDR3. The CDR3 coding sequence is TGTGCCAGCAGTTCCCCCCGGACAGGGCCAAGGGCTGAAGCTTTCTTT. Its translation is CASSSPRTGPRAEAFF.

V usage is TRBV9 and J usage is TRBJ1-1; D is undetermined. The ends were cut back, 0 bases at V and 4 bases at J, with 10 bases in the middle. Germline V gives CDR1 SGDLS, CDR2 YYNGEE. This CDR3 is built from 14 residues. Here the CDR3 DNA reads TGTGCCAGCAGCGTAGATGAGGGAAGCACTGAAGCTTTCTTT. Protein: CASSVDEGSTEAFF.

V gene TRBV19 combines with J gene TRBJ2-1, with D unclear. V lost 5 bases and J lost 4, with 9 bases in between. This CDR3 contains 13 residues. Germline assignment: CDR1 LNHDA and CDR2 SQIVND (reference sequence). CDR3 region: CASSAGSYNEQFF. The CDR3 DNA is TGTGCCAGTAGTGCAGGCAGTTACAATGAGCAGTTCTTC.

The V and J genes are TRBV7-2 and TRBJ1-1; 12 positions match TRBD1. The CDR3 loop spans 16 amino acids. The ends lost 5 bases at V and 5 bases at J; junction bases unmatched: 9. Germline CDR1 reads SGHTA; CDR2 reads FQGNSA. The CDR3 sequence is CASSGGGQGARTEAFF. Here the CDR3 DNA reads TGTGCCAGCAGCGGAGGGGGACAGGGGGCTCGAACTGAAGCTTTCTTT.

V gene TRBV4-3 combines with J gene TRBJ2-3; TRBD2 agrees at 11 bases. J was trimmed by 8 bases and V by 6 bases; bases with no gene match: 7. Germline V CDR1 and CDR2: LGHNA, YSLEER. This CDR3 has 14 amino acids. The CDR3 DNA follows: TGCGCCAGCAGTACCGGGACTAGCGGATTTACGCAGTATTTT. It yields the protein CASSTGTSGFTQYF.

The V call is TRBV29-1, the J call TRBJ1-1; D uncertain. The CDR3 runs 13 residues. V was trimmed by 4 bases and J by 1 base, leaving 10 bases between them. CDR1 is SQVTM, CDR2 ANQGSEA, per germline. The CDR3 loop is CSVAQTKNTEAFF. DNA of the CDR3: TGCAGCGTTGCTCAGACTAAGAACACTGAAGCTTTCTTT.

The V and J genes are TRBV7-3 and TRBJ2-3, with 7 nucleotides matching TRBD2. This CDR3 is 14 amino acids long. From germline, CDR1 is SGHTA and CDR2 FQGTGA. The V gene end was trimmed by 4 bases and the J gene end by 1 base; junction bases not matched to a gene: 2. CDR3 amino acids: CASSSSGGTDTQYF. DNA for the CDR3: TGTGCCAGCAGCTCCAGCGGGGGCACAGATACGCAGTATTTT. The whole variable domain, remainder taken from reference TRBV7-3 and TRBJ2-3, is GAGVSQTPSNKVTEKGKYVELRCDPISGHTALYWYRQSLGQGPEFLIYFQGTGAADDSGLPNDRFFAVRPEGSVSTLKIQRTERGDSAVYLCASSSSGGTDTQYFGPGTRLTVL.

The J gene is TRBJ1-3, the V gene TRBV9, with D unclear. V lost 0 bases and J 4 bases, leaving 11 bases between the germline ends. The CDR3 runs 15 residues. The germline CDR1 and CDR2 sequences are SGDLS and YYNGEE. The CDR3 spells CASSVESFYGNTIYF. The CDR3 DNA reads TGTGCCAGCAGCGTAGAAAGCTTCTACGGAAACACCATATATTTT.

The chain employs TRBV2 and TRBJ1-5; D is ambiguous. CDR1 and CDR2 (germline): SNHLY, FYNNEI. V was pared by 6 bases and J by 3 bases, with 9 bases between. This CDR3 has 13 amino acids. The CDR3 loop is CASSVDNNQPQHF. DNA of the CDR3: TGTGCCAGCAGCGTCGACAACAATCAGCCCCAGCATTTT.

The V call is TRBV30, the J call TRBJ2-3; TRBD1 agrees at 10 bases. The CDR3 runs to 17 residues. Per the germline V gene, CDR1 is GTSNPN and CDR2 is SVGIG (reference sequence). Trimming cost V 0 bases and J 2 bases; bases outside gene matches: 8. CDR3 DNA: TGTGCCTGGAGTGTAGCTTGGACAGGGGGAATCACAGATACGCAGTATTTT. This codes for CAWSVAWTGGITDTQYF.

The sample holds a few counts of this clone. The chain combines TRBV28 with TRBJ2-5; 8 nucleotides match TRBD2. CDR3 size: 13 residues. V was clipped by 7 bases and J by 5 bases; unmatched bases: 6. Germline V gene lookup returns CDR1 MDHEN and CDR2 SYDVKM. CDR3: CASTAGGWETQYF. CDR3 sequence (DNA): TGTGCCAGCACCGCGGGGGGCTGGGAGACCCAGTACTTC.

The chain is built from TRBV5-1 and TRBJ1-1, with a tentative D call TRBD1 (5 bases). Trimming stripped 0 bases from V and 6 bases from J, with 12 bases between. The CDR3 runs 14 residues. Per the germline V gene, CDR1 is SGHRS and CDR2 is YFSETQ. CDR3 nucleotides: TGCGCCAGCAGCTTGGCCAGGGCAAACGCTGAAGCTTTCTTT. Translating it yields CASSLARANAEAFF.

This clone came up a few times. CDR3 nucleotide sequence: TGTGCCTGGAGTAAGGGGTCTAATGAAAAACTGTTTTTT. Its protein product is CAWSKGSNEKLFF. This rearrangement joins TRBV30 to TRBJ1-4; a possible D gene is TRBD1 (5 bases). The germline gives CDR1 GTSNPN, CDR2 SVGIG (reference sequence). V was pared by 2 bases and J by 3 bases, with 7 bases between. The CDR3 is 13 amino acids.

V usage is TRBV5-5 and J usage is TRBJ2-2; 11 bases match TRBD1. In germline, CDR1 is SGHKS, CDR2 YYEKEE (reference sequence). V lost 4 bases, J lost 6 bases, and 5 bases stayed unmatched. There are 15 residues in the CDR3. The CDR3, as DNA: TGTGCCAGCAGCCCGGACAGGGGGCGCCCCGGGGAGCTGTTTTTT. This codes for CASSPDRGRPGELFF.

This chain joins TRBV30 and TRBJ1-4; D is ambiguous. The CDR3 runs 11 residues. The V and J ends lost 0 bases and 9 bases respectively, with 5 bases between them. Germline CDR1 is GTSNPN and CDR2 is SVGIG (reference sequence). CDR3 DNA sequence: TGTGCCTGGAGTGTAGCTCAAAAACTGTTTTTT. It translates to CAWSVAQKLFF.

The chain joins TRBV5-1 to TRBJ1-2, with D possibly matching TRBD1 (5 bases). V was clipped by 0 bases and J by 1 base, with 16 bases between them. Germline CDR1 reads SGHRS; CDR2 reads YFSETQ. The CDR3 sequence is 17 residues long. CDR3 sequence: CASSLDQGGVGNYGYTF. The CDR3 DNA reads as TGCGCCAGCAGCTTGGATCAGGGCGGAGTGGGTAACTATGGCTACACCTTC. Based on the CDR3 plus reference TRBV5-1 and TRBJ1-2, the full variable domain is KAGVTQTPRYLIKTRGQQVTLSCSPISGHRSVSWYQQTPGQGLQFLFEYFSETQRNKGNFPGRFSGRQFSNSRSEMNVSTLELGDSALYLCASSLDQGGVGNYGYTFGSGTRLTVV.

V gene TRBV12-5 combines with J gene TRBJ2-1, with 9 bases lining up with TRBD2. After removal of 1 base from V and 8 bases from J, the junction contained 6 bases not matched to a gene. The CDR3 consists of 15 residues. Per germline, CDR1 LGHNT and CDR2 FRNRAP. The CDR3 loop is CASGLESGGPHEQFF. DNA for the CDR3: TGTGCTAGTGGTTTGGAAAGCGGGGGGCCCCATGAGCAGTTCTTC.

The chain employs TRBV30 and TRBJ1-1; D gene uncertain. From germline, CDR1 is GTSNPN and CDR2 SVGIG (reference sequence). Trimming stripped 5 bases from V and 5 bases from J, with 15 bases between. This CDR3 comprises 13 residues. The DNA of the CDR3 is TGTGCCTGGGCGACGGATGCGGGGACTGAAGCTTTCTTT. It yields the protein CAWATDAGTEAFF.